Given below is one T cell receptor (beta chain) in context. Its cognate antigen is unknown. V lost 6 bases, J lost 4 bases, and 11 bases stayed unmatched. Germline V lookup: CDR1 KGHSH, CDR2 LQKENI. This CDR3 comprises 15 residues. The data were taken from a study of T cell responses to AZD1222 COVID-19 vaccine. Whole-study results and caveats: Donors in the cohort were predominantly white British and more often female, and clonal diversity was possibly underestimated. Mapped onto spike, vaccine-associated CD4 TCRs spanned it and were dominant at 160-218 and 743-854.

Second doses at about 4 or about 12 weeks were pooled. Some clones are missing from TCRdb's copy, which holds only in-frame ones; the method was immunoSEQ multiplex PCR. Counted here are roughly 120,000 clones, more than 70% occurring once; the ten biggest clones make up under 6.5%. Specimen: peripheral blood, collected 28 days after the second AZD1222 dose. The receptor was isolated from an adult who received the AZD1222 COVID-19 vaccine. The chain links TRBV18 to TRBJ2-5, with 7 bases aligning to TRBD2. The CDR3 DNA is TGTGCCAGCTCTCGTACGCGAACGGGGGGAGAGACCCAGTACTTC. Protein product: CASSRTRTGGETQYF.